The clone carrying this T cell receptor beta chain has ten or more counts. Its matching antigen is unknown. Arm-PCR of CDR3 regions and iRepertoire HTBI primers were the basis on which TCR beta libraries were built. A single record per CDR3 protein comes from TCRdb applying MiXCR to the multiplex PCR reads. This table holds roughly 610,000 distinct CDR3 sequences, roughly 15% found once. The CDR3 runs to 14 residues. The V and J ends lost 1 base and 6 bases respectively, with 12 bases between them. The germline gives CDR1 SQVTM, CDR2 ANQGSEA. The data derive from a study of regulatory T cells in long-lasting Graves disease. Overall study findings and caveats: Persistent cases favored TRBV28, TRBJ1-2 and TRBJ2-5.

Time point: newly diagnosed GD, antithyroid drugs for less than 3 months. Construction of the TCR library relied on RNA isolated from PBMCs. The sample was also linked to a second study, of T cells in Graves' hyperthyroidism and ophthalmopathy. That paper adds: It was considered stable Graves' hyperthyroidism when ophthalmopathy did not progress within 18 months. The TCR CDR3 was amplified in a first-round RT-PCR using the HTBI primer set. In the blood, most expanded thyroid clonotypes above 0.001 appeared as well.

The clonotype comes from a woman in her 30s with Graves disease. The chain uses TRBV29-1 and TRBJ2-2; D may correspond to TRBD1 or TRBD2 (6 bases each). The specimen comprised peripheral blood mononuclear cells (PBMCs), sampled at new diagnosis, from a patient treated with antithyroid drugs. The CDR3 DNA reads TGCAGCGTTGAAGGACAGGAGGGGTCCGGGGAGCTGTTTTTT. Translation: CSVEGQEGSGELFF.